Shown below are 25 T cell receptor beta chains from a single sample sequenced in a study of T cell responses to AZD1222 COVID-19 vaccine. TCRdb's copy holds only in-frame clones and misses some; the assay was immunoSEQ multiplex PCR. The table records 130,000 to 150,000 clones, more than 75% of them present only once. Sequenced here: peripheral blood, sampled on day 0 of AZD1222 vaccination. The receptors stem from an adult in good health.

This sequence joins TRBV5-4 and TRBJ2-5; TRBD2 is a possible D gene (6 bases). Trimming shortened V by 4 bases and J by 2 bases, and 12 bases separated the two germline ends. There are 14 residues in the CDR3. Looked up from germline, CDR1 is SGHNT and CDR2 is YYREEE (reference sequence). The CDR3 DNA is TGTGCCAGCAGCGTTGGGGGGAATCAAGAGACCCAGTACTTC. Protein product: CASSVGGNQETQYF.

The V gene is TRBV5-1, the J gene TRBJ1-6; the D gene is possibly TRBD1 (5 bases). CDR3 size: 14 residues. Trimming pared 0 bases from V and 6 bases from J, leaving 7 bases between. Germline V gives CDR1 SGHRS, CDR2 YFSETQ. Here the CDR3 DNA reads TGCGCCAGCAGCTTGGGACAGACTAATTCACCCCTCCACTTT. Protein sequence: CASSLGQTNSPLHF.

V and J are TRBV11-2 and TRBJ2-7; D may correspond to TRBD1 or TRBD2 (5 bases each). The CDR3 runs to 14 residues. With 4 bases removed from V and 2 bases from J, the gap between germline ends came to 12 bases. Germline V gene data show CDR1 as SGHAT and CDR2 as FQNNGV. CDR3 sequence: CASSSQMGPYEQYF. CDR3 nucleotide sequence: TGTGCCAGCAGCTCTCAGATGGGACCCTACGAGCAGTACTTC. Full variable domain (rest looked up from reference TRBV11-2 and TRBJ2-7): EAGVAQSPRYKIIEKRQSVAFWCNPISGHATLYWYQQILGQGPKLLIQFQNNGVVDDSQLPKDRFSAERLKGVDSTLKIQPAKLEDSAVYLCASSSQMGPYEQYFGPGTRLTVT.

The chain is built from TRBV7-2 and TRBJ1-5; D gene unclear. V lost 3 bases and J 0 bases, leaving 3 bases between the germline ends. The CDR3 spans 13 residues. Germline CDR1 and CDR2: SGHTA and FQGNSA. The CDR3 nucleotides read TGTGCCAGCAGCTTTTTTAGCAATCAGCCCCAGCATTTT. As protein: CASSFFSNQPQHF. The full variable domain, in which reference TRBV7-2 and TRBJ1-5 provide the parts outside the CDR3, is GAGVSQSPSNKVTEKGKDVELRCDPISGHTALYWYRQSLGQGLEFLIYFQGNSAPDKSGLPSDRFSAERTGGSVSTLTIQRTQQEDSAVYLCASSFFSNQPQHFGDGTRLSIL.

The chain combines TRBV28 with TRBJ1-3; D is ambiguous. There are 11 residues in the CDR3. Trimming pared 9 bases from V and 1 base from J, leaving 4 bases between. Germline V gene sequence: CDR1 MDHEN, CDR2 SYDVKM. The CDR3 DNA reads TGTGCCAGTTCATCTGGAAACACCATATATTTT. Protein: CASSSGNTIYF.

The chain employs TRBV21-1 and TRBJ1-5. TRBV21-1 is noted as a pseudogene. The CDR3 runs 15 residues. The CDR3 spells CASTSGARGNQPQHF. CDR3 DNA: TGTGCCAGCACCTCCGGAGCAAGGGGCAATCAGCCCCAGCATTTT.

The chain has TRBV13 and TRBJ1-6; D is undetermined. The CDR3 length is 13 residues. Between the trimmed V and J ends, which lost 3 bases and 7 bases, there was a span of 7 bases. Germline CDR1 is PRHDT and CDR2 is FYEKMQ (reference sequence). The CDR3 DNA sequence: TGTGCCAGCAGCTTTGGGGTAAATTCACCCCTCCACTTT. Its protein is CASSFGVNSPLHF.

The CDR3 coding sequence is TGTGCCAGCAGTTTACTCCCCGGACAGGGAGCGGAGGGTGAAAAACTGTTTTTT. Its translation is CASSLLPGQGAEGEKLFF. The chain has TRBV27 and TRBJ1-4, with TRBD1 identical over 8 bases. The V and J ends lost 2 bases and 7 bases, in that order; junction bases with no gene match: 15. Per the germline V gene, CDR1 is MNHEY and CDR2 is SMNVEV (reference sequence). The CDR3 spans 18 residues.

The J gene is TRBJ2-1, the V gene TRBV6-2 or TRBV6-3; the match to TRBD2 covers 12 bases. The V gene's germline CDR1 is MNHEY and CDR2 SVGEGT. With 0 bases clipped from V and 3 bases from J, the junction kept 6 bases outside the gene matches. CDR3 length: 18 amino acids. The CDR3: CASSYSSTGLAGYNEQFF. CDR3 coding DNA: TGTGCCAGCAGTTACTCGAGTACGGGACTAGCGGGCTACAATGAGCAGTTCTTC.

The chain couples TRBV5-6 to TRBJ1-4, with 12 bases matching TRBD1. In germline, CDR1 is SGHDT, CDR2 YYEEEE. The CDR3 contains 17 residues. V shed 0 bases and J 7 bases; nucleotides not matched to a gene: 7. CDR3 DNA sequence: TGTGCCAGCAGCTTGGACGGGACAGGGGGCGAGGGTGAAAAACTGTTTTTT. It is translated as CASSLDGTGGEGEKLFF.

The chain joins TRBV5-1 to TRBJ2-3; unclear D gene. The CDR3 extends over 14 amino acids. Germline CDR1 is SGHRS and CDR2 is YFSETQ. V was pared by 5 bases and J by 0 bases, with 10 bases between. CDR3 sequence: CASSVGTSTDTQYF. The CDR3, as DNA: TGCGCCAGCAGTGTGGGTACTAGCACAGATACGCAGTATTTT.

The chain couples TRBV19 to TRBJ2-3, with 7 nucleotides matching TRBD2. CDR1 LNHDA and CDR2 SQIVND come from the germline V gene (reference sequence). The CDR3 contains 14 residues. Trimming took 5 bases from V and 3 from J; bases not matched to a gene: 5. DNA of the CDR3: TGTGCCAGTAGTCCCGTTAGCGGGACAGATACGCAGTATTTT. This translates into CASSPVSGTDTQYF.

This chain links TRBV12-5 with TRBJ2-1; a possible D gene is TRBD1 (5 bases). In germline, CDR1 is LGHNT, CDR2 FRNRAP. The CDR3 runs 14 residues. Trimming took off 6 bases at V and 0 bases at J, with 9 bases between the two ends. CDR3 coding DNA: TGTGCTAGTGGCCTCGACAGCTCCTACAATGAGCAGTTCTTC. Translating it yields CASGLDSSYNEQFF.

CDR3 protein: CASSVQPQHF. The CDR3 region has the DNA TGTGCCAGTAGTGTTCAGCCCCAGCATTTT. The chain couples TRBV19 to TRBJ1-5; D unclear. V was clipped by 5 bases and J by 6 bases, with 2 bases between them. This CDR3 spans 10 amino acids. Germline V lookup: CDR1 LNHDA, CDR2 SQIVND (reference sequence). The whole variable domain, filled in from reference TRBV19 and TRBJ1-5, reads DGGITQSPKYLFRKEGQNVTLSCEQNLNHDAMYWYRQDPGQGLRLIYYSQIVNDFQKGDIAEGYSVSREKKESFPLTVTSAQKNPTAFYLCASSVQPQHFGDGTRLSIL.

This clone appeared a single time. The chain links TRBV5-4 to TRBJ2-7; D remains unclear. The CDR3 has 15 amino acids. V was cut by 4 bases and J by 1 base, with 15 bases left in between. Germline assignment: CDR1 SGHNT and CDR2 YYREEE (reference sequence). CDR3: CASSPAGVSSYEQYF. The CDR3 DNA follows: TGTGCCAGCAGCCCCGCTGGGGTTTCGTCCTACGAGCAGTACTTC.

This chain connects TRBV5-1 to TRBJ2-1; D is tentatively TRBD1 or TRBD2 (5 bases each). Germline V lookup: CDR1 SGHRS, CDR2 YFSETQ. This CDR3 contains 16 residues. The V and J ends lost 6 bases and 0 bases respectively, with 16 bases between them. The CDR3 is CASKPGAPSSYNEQFF. The CDR3, as DNA: TGCGCCAGCAAACCCGGGGCACCGAGCTCCTACAATGAGCAGTTCTTC.

This chain connects TRBV28 to TRBJ1-1; 9 bases fit TRBD1. Germline CDR1 is MDHEN and CDR2 is SYDVKM. CDR3 length: 15 amino acids. Losses at the gene ends were 6 bases for V and 0 bases for J; bases not matched to a gene: 5. The CDR3 coding sequence is TGTGCCAGCAGGGGACAGGGAGGGATGAACACTGAAGCTTTCTTT. Translating it yields CASRGQGGMNTEAFF.

This chain joins TRBV7-7 and TRBJ1-4; D is possibly TRBD1 (5 bases). V was cut by 3 bases and J by 0 bases, with 17 bases left in between. The CDR3 loop spans 18 amino acids. Germline CDR1 reads SSHAT; CDR2 reads FNYEAQ (reference sequence). DNA of the CDR3: TGTGCCAGCAGCTTTCAGCGAGTCCTAGGGGCAACTAATGAAAAACTGTTTTTT. Amino acids: CASSFQRVLGATNEKLFF.

The J gene is TRBJ1-3, the V gene TRBV7-2; perhaps TRBD1 as D (5 bases). The length of the CDR3 is 14 residues. Germline CDR1 and CDR2: SGHTA and FQGNSA. Trimming removed 8 bases from V and 4 bases from J, with 15 bases in between. The CDR3 nucleotides read TGTGCCAGCGGTCAGGGTCTACAGGGAAACACCATATATTTT. Protein sequence: CASGQGLQGNTIYF.

The rearrangement links TRBV7-2 to TRBJ1-6; D is undetermined. Between the trimmed V and J ends, which lost 5 bases and 13 bases, there was a span of 12 bases. Per the germline V gene, CDR1 is SGHTA and CDR2 is FQGNSA. The CDR3 consists of 12 residues. Here the CDR3 DNA reads TGTGCCAGCAGCCCGCCGGGCGGCCCCCTCCACTTT. Translation gives CASSPPGGPLHF.

The chain joins TRBV6-2 or TRBV6-3 to TRBJ2-1; D is uncertain. Germline assignment: CDR1 MNHEY and CDR2 SVGEGT. CDR3 size: 11 residues. Trimming took 5 bases from V and 7 from J, leaving 6 bases between them. CDR3 region: CASSTFNEQFF. In DNA, the CDR3 is TGTGCCAGCAGTACATTTAATGAGCAGTTCTTC.

This clone was counted between two and nine times. The chain recombines TRBV6-5 with TRBJ2-6; unclear D gene. Germline values: CDR1 MNHEY, CDR2 SVGAGI. V was pared by 4 bases and J by 2 bases, with 6 bases between. This CDR3 contains 14 residues. CDR3 nucleotide sequence: TGTGCCAGCAGTTCGCTGGCTGGGGCCAACGTCCTGACTTTC. Its protein is CASSSLAGANVLTF.

The chain employs TRBV2 and TRBJ1-5; D ambiguous. The V gene lost 4 bases and the J gene lost 2 bases, with 12 bases spanning the gap. The CDR3 contains 15 residues. In germline, CDR1 is SNHLY, CDR2 FYNNEI. CDR3 in DNA: TGTGCCAGCAGTGCGGGAGTTTTAGGCAATCAGCCCCAGCATTTT. It encodes CASSAGVLGNQPQHF.

The gene calls are TRBV10-1 and TRBJ1-1, with TRBD1 matching over 9 bases. The CDR3 is 17 amino acids. Trimming removed 1 base from V and 0 bases from J; junction bases left unmatched: 6. Germline V gene lookup returns CDR1 WNHNN and CDR2 SYGVQD (reference sequence). The CDR3 reads CASSELGTGLMNTEAFF. Here the CDR3 DNA reads TGCGCCAGCAGTGAGTTAGGGACAGGGCTGATGAACACTGAAGCTTTCTTT.

This clone was observed a single time. The V call is TRBV7-3, the J call TRBJ2-1; weak D call: TRBD2 (5 bases). The V end was cut by 3 bases, the J end by 0 bases, with 6 bases between. The CDR3 covers 14 residues. Germline CDR1 SGHTA, CDR2 FQGTGA. The CDR3: CASSFGSSYNEQFF. The CDR3 DNA follows: TGTGCCAGCAGCTTTGGGAGCTCCTACAATGAGCAGTTCTTC.